This T cell receptor beta chain was found in a study of blood T cells in healthy people across ages. Using a J-beta primer mix together with a sample-barcoded 5' primer, a second PCR was run for about 7 to 12 cycles. Every cDNA molecule bore a tag from a template-switch adaptor containing 12 random nucleotides. TCRdb independently ran MiXCR on the 5' RACE reads; one entry per CDR3 protein. This sample has hundreds of thousands of distinct CDR3 sequences, with about 20% found just once. Only a few counts were recorded for this clonotype. Its specificity is not known. The ends were cut back, 5 bases at V and 1 base at J, with 14 bases in the middle. This CDR3 has 15 amino acids. Germline loops: CDR1 KGHSH, CDR2 LQKENI. Broader study findings: Among T cells, TCR beta diversity per million cells dropped roughly linearly as age rose. There was no known CMV status for donors, so expanded clonotype changes were possibly confounded.

Sequenced sample: blood. This clonotype originated in a man in his 70s in good health. The gene calls are TRBV18 and TRBJ2-5; D remains ambiguous. The CDR3 coding sequence is TGTGCCAGCTCAGAAGGCAGGTCCTTCCAAGAGACCCAGTACTTC. Its protein product is CASSEGRSFQETQYF.